This T cell receptor (beta chain) was sequenced in a study of blood T cells in healthy people across ages. Study-wide points: TCR beta diversity, measured per million T cells, fell in a roughly linear way with age.

Trimming pared 1 base from V and 2 bases from J, leaving 24 bases between. This CDR3 is built from 19 residues. Germline lookup yields CDR1 SGHTA and CDR2 FQGNSA. Turning to this clonotype: Its specificity is unknown.

Peripheral blood from each donor was collected in a volume of roughly 9.2 milliliters. Through a sample-barcoded 5' primer and a J-beta primer mix, a second PCR was run for roughly 6 to 12 cycles. TCRdb itself ran the 5' RACE reads through MiXCR, one entry per CDR3 protein. The table lists some 760,000 distinct CDR3 sequences, 25% of them singletons. This sample also belongs to another study, concerning T cells of mothers and their children. That paper notes: Within related and unrelated pairs, thymic selection shapes TCR recombination output in a similar way. The authors detected no persistent microchimeric T cell clones.

The sample was blood. The source is a boy under 18 in good health. This rearrangement joins TRBV7-2 to TRBJ2-7; D unresolved. CDR3 in amino acids: CASSLGARVSVGSPYEQYF. The CDR3, as DNA: TGTGCCAGCAGCTTAGGGGCCCGGGTTAGTGTGGGGTCTCCCTACGAGCAGTACTTC.